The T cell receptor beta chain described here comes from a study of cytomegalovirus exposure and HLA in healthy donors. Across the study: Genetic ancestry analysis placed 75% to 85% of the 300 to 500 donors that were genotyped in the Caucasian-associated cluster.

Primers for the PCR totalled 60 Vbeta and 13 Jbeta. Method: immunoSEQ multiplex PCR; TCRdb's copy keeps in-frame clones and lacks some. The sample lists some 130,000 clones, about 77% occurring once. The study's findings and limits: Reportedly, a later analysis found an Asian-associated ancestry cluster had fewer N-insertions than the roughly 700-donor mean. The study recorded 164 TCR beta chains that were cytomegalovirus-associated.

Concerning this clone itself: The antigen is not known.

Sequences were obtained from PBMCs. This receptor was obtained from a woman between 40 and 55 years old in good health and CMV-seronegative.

The CDR3 nucleotides are TGTGCCAGCCGGACAGCGGTAGAGGAAAAACTGTTTTTT. This gives the protein CASRTAVEEKLFF. V and J are TRBV2 and TRBJ1-4; possibly TRBD1 for D (6 bases). The CDR3 has 13 residues. CDR1 is SNHLY and CDR2 is FYNNEI in the germline V gene. Trimming removed 8 bases from V and 8 bases from J, with 15 bases in between.